Reported below is one T cell receptor beta chain. Antigen specificity is unknown. This record comes from a study of shared clonotypes between healthy human individuals. General study results and limits: Limitation of the genetic and exposure-history diversity represented came from the few donors.

The table came from immunoSEQ multiplex PCR; TCRdb's copy has only in-frame clones and leaves some out. Here the sample spans 950,000 to 1,100,000 clones, roughly 74% being singletons. V lost 3 bases and J 4 bases, leaving 6 bases between the germline ends. The CDR3 totals 12 residues. Germline loops: CDR1 MDHEN, CDR2 SYDVKM. The sequence derives from a man between 18 and 35 years old in good health. Some clones in this sample may be carry-over from other donors' samples. This chain uses TRBV28 with TRBJ1-2, with no clear D. Sequenced sample: memory CD4+ T cells from PBMCs. The subset is: CD45RA-negative fraction. CDR3 DNA sequence: TGTGCCAGCAGTTTCACAAGCTATGGCTACACCTTC. Translating gives CASSFTSYGYTF.